One sample yielded the 8 T cell receptor beta chains listed below, sequenced in a study of cytomegalovirus exposure and HLA in healthy donors. The primer mix had 60 Vbeta and 13 Jbeta primers. This table comes from immunoSEQ multiplex PCR, and its TCRdb copy is limited to in-frame clones, with some not included. The sample includes 130,000 or so clones, 70% to 80% seen only once; the top ten take 0.94%. The source material was PBMCs. The receptors here all came from an older woman in good health and CMV-seronegative.

The chain is built from TRBV6-5 and TRBJ1-2; unclear D gene. The CDR3 consists of 11 residues. From germline, CDR1 is MNHEY and CDR2 SVGAGI. V lost 6 bases and J lost 7, with 9 bases in between. DNA of the CDR3: TGTGCCAGCAGGAGAGGTGGTGGCTACACCTTC. It is translated as CASRRGGGYTF.

The chain couples TRBV11-2 to TRBJ2-1; 9 bases are shared with TRBD2. Per germline, CDR1 SGHAT and CDR2 FQNNGV. V lost 5 bases, J lost 4 bases, and 6 bases stayed unmatched. This CDR3 comprises 15 residues. The CDR3 region has the DNA TGTGCCAGCAGCCGAGCGCTAGCGGGGTACAATGAGCAGTTCTTC. It yields the protein CASSRALAGYNEQFF.

This sequence joins TRBV5-1 and TRBJ2-3, with a possible D match to TRBD2 (6 bases). Per germline, CDR1 SGHRS and CDR2 YFSETQ. The CDR3 is 16 residues long. The V end lost 5 bases, the J end lost 3 bases, and 19 bases lay between the germline ends. The CDR3 protein is CASRVSIADETDTQYF. CDR3 coding DNA: TGCGCCAGCAGGGTGTCGATAGCGGACGAGACAGATACGCAGTATTTT.

The chain joins TRBV18 to TRBJ1-1, with 9 bases matching TRBD1. The length of the CDR3 is 13 residues. V shed 8 bases, J shed 1 base, and the junction held 2 bases outside the gene matches. The germline V gene encodes CDR1 KGHSH and CDR2 LQKENI. CDR3 amino acids: CASIQGANTEAFF. CDR3 sequence (DNA): TGTGCCAGCATACAGGGGGCGAACACTGAAGCTTTCTTT.

The rearrangement uses TRBV5-1 and TRBJ2-3, with a weak D call TRBD2 (5 bases). The CDR3 is made up of 12 amino acids. V lost 8 bases, J lost 6 bases, and 13 bases lay in between. Germline lookup yields CDR1 SGHRS and CDR2 YFSETQ. CDR3 protein: CASRGGGDTQYF. For the CDR3, the DNA is TGCGCCAGTCGGGGTGGTGGGGATACGCAGTATTTT.

The J gene is TRBJ2-1, the V gene TRBV2; 7 bases match TRBD2. Germline CDR1 SNHLY, CDR2 FYNNEI. The CDR3 is 16 amino acids. V was clipped by 2 bases and J by 7 bases; unmatched bases: 11. The CDR3 is CASSELLASLRNEQFF. The CDR3 DNA is TGTGCCAGCAGTGAACTACTAGCGAGCCTTCGTAATGAGCAGTTCTTC.

The V and J genes are TRBV18 and TRBJ2-7; the match to TRBD1 covers 8 bases. In germline, CDR1 is KGHSH, CDR2 LQKENI. CDR3 length: 15 residues. V lost 1 base, J lost 0 bases, and 2 bases stayed unmatched. CDR3 sequence (DNA): TGTGCCAGCTCACCACGGACAGGGAGCTCCTACGAGCAGTACTTC. Its translation is CASSPRTGSSYEQYF. Full variable domain (remainder filled in from reference TRBV18 and TRBJ2-7): NAGVMQNPRHLVRRRGQEARLRCSPMKGHSHVYWYRQLPEEGLKFMVYLQKENIIDESGMPKERFSAEFPKEGPSILRIQQVVRGDSAAYFCASSPRTGSSYEQYFGPGTRLTVT.

Concerning this clone: One end of the junction does not line up with germline, which may come from a read error. This rearrangement joins TRBV7-7 to TRBJ2-1; tentative D call: TRBD2 (5 bases). Germline CDR1 and CDR2: SSHAT and FNYEAQ (reference sequence). The CDR3 is made up of 13 amino acids. In nucleotides, the CDR3 is TGTGCTAGCAGCTTAATAGGAGCGGATGAGCAGTTCTTC. Protein sequence: CASSLIGADEQFF. The whole variable domain, filled in from reference TRBV7-7 and TRBJ2-1, reads GAGVSQSPRYKVTKRGQDVTLRCDPISSHATLYWYQQALGQGPEFLTYFNYEAQPDKSGLPSDRFSAERPEGSISTLTIQRTEQRDSAMYRCASSLIGADEQFFGPGTRLTVL.